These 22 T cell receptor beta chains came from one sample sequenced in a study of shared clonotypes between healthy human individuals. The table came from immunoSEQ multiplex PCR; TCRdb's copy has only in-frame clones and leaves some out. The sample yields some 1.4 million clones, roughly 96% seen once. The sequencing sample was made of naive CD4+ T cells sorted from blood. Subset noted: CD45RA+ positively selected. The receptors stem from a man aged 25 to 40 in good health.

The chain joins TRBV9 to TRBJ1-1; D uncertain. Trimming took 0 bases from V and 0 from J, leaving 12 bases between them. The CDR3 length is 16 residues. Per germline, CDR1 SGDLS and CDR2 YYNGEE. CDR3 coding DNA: TGTGCCAGCAGCGTAGACGTCCGGGGTCTGAACACTGAAGCTTTCTTT. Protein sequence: CASSVDVRGLNTEAFF.

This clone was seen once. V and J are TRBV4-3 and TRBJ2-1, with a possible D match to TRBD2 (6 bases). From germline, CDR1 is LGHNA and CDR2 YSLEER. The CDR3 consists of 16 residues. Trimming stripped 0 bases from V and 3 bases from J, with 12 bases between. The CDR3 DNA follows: TGCGCCAGCAGCCAAGACCGGGAGTGGTACTACAATGAGCAGTTCTTC. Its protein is CASSQDREWYYNEQFF.

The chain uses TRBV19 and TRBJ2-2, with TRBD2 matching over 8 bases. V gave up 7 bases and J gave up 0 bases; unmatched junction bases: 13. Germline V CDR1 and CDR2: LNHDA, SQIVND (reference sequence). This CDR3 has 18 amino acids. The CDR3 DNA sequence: TGTGCCAGTACCCCGAGGGGCGGGGGGTTCGCGAACACCGGGGAGCTGTTTTTT. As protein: CASTPRGGGFANTGELFF.

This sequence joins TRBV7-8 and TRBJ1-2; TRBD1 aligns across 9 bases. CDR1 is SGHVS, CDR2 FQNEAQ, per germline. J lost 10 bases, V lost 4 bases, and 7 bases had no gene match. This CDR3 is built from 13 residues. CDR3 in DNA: TGTGCCAGCAGCTCTCCGGGACAGGGTGCCTACACCTTC. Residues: CASSSPGQGAYTF.

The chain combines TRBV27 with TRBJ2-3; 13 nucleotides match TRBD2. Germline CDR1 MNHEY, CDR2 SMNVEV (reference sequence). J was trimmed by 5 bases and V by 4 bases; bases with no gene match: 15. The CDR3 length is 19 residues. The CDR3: CASSWGGTSGVRGVDTQYF. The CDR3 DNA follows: TGTGCCAGCAGTTGGGGAGGGACTAGCGGGGTCCGGGGGGTAGATACGCAGTATTTT.

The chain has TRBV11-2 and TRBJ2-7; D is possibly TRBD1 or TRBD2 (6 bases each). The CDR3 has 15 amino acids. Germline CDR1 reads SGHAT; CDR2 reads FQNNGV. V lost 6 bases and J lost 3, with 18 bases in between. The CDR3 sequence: CASSRRGGRVYEQYF. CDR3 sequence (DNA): TGTGCCAGCAGTCGTCGAGGGGGGCGCGTCTACGAGCAGTACTTC.

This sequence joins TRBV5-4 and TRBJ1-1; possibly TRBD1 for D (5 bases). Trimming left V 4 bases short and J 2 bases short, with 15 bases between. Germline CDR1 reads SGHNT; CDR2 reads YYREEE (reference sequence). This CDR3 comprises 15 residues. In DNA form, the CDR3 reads TGTGCCAGCAGCCCGGGGGGGTCGGCCAACACTGAAGCTTTCTTT. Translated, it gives CASSPGGSANTEAFF. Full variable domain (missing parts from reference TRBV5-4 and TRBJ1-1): ETGVTQSPTHLIKTRGQQVTLRCSSQSGHNTVSWYQQALGQGPQFIFQYYREEENGRGNFPPRFSGLQFPNYSSELNVNALELDDSALYLCASSPGGSANTEAFFGQGTRLTVV.

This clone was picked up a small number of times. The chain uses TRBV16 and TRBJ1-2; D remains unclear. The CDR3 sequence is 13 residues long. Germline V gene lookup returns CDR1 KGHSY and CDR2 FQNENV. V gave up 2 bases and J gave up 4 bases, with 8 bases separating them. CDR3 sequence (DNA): TGTGCCAGCAGCCAACGGGGTACCTATGGCTACACCTTC. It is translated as CASSQRGTYGYTF.

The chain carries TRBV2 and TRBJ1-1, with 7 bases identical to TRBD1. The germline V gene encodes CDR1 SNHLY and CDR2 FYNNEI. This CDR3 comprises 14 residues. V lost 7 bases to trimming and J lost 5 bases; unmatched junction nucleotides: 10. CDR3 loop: CASNGQVMVTEAFF. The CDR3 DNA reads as TGTGCCAGCAATGGACAGGTTATGGTTACTGAAGCTTTCTTT.

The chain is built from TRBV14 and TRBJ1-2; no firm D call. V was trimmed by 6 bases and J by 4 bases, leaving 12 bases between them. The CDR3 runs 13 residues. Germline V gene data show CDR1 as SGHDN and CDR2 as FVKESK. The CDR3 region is CASSKDGLYGYTF. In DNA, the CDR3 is TGTGCCAGCAGTAAGGACGGACTCTATGGCTACACCTTC.

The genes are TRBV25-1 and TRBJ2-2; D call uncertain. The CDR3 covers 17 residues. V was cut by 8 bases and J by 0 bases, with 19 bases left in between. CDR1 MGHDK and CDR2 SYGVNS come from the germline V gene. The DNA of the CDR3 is TGTGCCAGCGATACCTCTCTACGCGGATCGAACACCGGGGAGCTGTTTTTT. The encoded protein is CASDTSLRGSNTGELFF.

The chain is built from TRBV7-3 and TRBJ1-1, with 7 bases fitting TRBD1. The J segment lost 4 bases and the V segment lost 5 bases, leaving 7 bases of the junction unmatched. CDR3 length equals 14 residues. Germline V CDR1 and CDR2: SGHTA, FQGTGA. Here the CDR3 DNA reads TGTGCCAGCAGCGTGACAGGGAGGTTCACTGAAGCTTTCTTT. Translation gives CASSVTGRFTEAFF.

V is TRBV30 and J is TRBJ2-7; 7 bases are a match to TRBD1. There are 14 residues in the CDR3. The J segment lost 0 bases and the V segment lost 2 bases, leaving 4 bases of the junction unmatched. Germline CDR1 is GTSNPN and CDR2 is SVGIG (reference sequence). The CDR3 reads CAWSLGDSSYEQYF. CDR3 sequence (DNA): TGTGCCTGGAGTCTTGGGGACAGCTCCTACGAGCAGTACTTC.

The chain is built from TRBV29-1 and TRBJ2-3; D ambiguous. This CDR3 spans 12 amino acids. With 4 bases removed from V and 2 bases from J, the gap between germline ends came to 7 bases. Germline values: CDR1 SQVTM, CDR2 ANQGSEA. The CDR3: CSVAGHTDTQYF. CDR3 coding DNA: TGCAGCGTTGCGGGCCACACAGATACGCAGTATTTT.

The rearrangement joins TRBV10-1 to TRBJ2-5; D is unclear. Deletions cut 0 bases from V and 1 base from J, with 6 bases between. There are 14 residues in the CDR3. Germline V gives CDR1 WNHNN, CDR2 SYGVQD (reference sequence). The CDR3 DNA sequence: TGCGCCAGCAGTGAGTCCACTGTCCAAGAGACCCAGTACTTC. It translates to CASSESTVQETQYF.

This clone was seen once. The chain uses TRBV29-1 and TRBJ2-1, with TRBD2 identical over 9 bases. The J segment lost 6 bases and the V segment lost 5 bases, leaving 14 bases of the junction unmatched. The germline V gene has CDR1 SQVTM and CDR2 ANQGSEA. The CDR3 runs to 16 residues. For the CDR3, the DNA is TGCAGCGTTAACCTAGCGGGAACCTACTTAAGCAATGAGCAGTTCTTC. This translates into CSVNLAGTYLSNEQFF.

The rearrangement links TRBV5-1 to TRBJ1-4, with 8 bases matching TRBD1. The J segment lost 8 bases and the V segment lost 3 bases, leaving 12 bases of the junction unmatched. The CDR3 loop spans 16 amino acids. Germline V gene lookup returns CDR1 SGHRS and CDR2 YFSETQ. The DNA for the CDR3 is TGCGCCAGCAGCTCGGGTACAGGGGGGATGGACGAAAAACTGTTTTTT. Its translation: CASSSGTGGMDEKLFF.

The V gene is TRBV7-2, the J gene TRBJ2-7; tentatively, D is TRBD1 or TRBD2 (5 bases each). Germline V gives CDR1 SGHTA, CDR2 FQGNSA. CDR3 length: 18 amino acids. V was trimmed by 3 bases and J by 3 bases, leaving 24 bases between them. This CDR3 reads CASSLGPAGTLTSYEQYF. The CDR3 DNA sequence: TGTGCCAGCAGCTTGGGGCCGGCAGGGACCCTTACCAGCTACGAGCAGTACTTC. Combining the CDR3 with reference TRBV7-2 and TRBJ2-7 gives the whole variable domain GAGVSQSPSNKVTEKGKDVELRCDPISGHTALYWYRQSLGQGLEFLIYFQGNSAPDKSGLPSDRFSAERTGGSVSTLTIQRTQQEDSAVYLCASSLGPAGTLTSYEQYFGPGTRLTVT.

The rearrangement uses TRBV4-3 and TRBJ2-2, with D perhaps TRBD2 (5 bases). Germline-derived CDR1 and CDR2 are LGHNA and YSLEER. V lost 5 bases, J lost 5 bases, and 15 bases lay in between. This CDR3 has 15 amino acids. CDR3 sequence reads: CASSTTGIETGELFF. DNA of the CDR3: TGCGCCAGCAGCACCACGGGGATTGAGACCGGGGAGCTGTTTTTT.

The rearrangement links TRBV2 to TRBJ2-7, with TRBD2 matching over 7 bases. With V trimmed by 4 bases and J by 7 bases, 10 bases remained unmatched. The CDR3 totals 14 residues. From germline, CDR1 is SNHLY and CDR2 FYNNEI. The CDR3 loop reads CASSAVASGREQYF. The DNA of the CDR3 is TGTGCCAGCAGTGCTGTGGCTAGCGGACGGGAGCAGTACTTC.

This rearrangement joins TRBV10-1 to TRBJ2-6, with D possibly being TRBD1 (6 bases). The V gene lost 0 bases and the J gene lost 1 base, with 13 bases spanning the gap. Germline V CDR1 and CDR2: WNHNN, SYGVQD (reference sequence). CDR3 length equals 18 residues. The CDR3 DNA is TGCGCCAGCAGTGAGTCGTTGACAGGTCGTTCTGGGGCCAACGTCCTGACTTTC. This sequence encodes CASSESLTGRSGANVLTF.

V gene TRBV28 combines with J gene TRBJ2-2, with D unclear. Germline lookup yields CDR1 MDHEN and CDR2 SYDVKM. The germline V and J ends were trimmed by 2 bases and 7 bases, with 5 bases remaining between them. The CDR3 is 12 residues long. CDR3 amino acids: CASSLKGGELFF. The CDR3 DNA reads TGTGCCAGCAGTTTAAAGGGCGGGGAGCTGTTTTTT.